This TCR beta chain was identified in a study of cytomegalovirus exposure and HLA in healthy donors. Notes on the study in general: Researchers catalogued about 150 TCR beta chains as cytomegalovirus-associated. Rarity marked most TCR sequences, yet some public TCRs occurred in many donors. In a later analysis, productive TCRs from donors in an Asian-associated ancestry cluster reportedly carried fewer N-insertions than the cohort mean.

Trimming pared 4 bases from V and 4 bases from J, leaving 14 bases between. CDR3 length: 14 residues. Germline assignment: CDR1 SGDLS and CDR2 YYNGEE. The PCR had 60 Vbeta and 13 Jbeta primers. Repertoires were generated with immunoSEQ multiplex PCR, while TCRdb's copy carries only in-frame clones and drops some. The table shows about 140,000 clones, with roughly 79% occurring only once. Of note for this clone: Antigen specificity is unknown.

When sampled, the donors appeared nominally healthy, though they likely had unrecorded immune exposures. The clonotype was recovered from a male donor in good health and CMV-seronegative. The specimen sequenced was PBMCs. The chain joins TRBV9 to TRBJ1-1, with D possibly matching TRBD1 (5 bases). The CDR3 here is CASSLQGWSTEAFF. DNA of the CDR3: TGTGCCAGCAGCCTCCAGGGCTGGAGCACTGAAGCTTTCTTT.